This T cell receptor (beta chain) was sequenced for a study of Graves' ophthalmopathy and Graves' hyperthyroidism. RNA transcripts yielded amplified TCR beta CDR3 regions. First-round RT-PCR used HTBI primers; second-round multiplex PCR followed. TCRdb passed the multiplex PCR reads through MiXCR, listing each CDR3 protein once. The sample shows around 660,000 distinct CDR3 sequences, about 41% of them seen only once. CDR3 length: 14 amino acids. Per germline, CDR1 SGHTA and CDR2 FQGTGA. Between the trimmed V and J ends, which lost 6 bases and 3 bases, there was a span of 14 bases. Sequenced sample: peripheral blood. This chain joins TRBV7-3 and TRBJ1-2, with TRBD1 as a possible D gene (5 bases). This sequence originates from an adult man with Graves' ophthalmopathy. The CDR3 DNA is TGTGCCAGCAGACAGGACGGCTCAGACTATGGCTACACCTTC. This codes for CASRQDGSDYGYTF.